Following are 27 T cell receptor beta chains from one sample sequenced in a study of blood T cell repertoires in COVID-19. This table comes from immunoSEQ multiplex PCR, and its TCRdb copy is limited to in-frame clones, with some not included. The data show fewer than 80,000 clones, more than 65% seen once. Material: peripheral blood. These receptors all come from a human donor in a cohort sampled during active COVID-19.

This CDR3 reads CATSRDTGKLYEQYF. Written as DNA, the CDR3 is TGTGCCACCAGCAGAGACACAGGGAAACTCTACGAGCAGTACTTC. This chain joins TRBV15 and TRBJ2-7; tentatively, D is TRBD1 (6 bases). The V gene lost 0 bases and the J gene lost 3 bases, with 12 bases spanning the gap. The CDR3 contains 15 residues. Germline CDR1 LNHNV, CDR2 YYDKDF (reference sequence).

Only one count was recorded for this clone. This chain joins TRBV5-1 and TRBJ1-4; no clear D. Germline assignment: CDR1 SGHRS and CDR2 YFSETQ. The CDR3 loop spans 15 amino acids. The ends were cut back, 7 bases at V and 6 bases at J, with 19 bases in the middle. Here the CDR3 reads CASSRAGNTYEKLFF. The CDR3 DNA sequence: TGCGCCAGCTCCCGTGCCGGGAATACCTATGAAAAACTGTTTTTT. The whole variable domain, filled in from reference TRBV5-1 and TRBJ1-4, reads KAGVTQTPRYLIKTRGQQVTLSCSPISGHRSVSWYQQTPGQGLQFLFEYFSETQRNKGNFPGRFSGRQFSNSRSEMNVSTLELGDSALYLCASSRAGNTYEKLFFGSGTQLSVL.

The chain carries TRBV19 and TRBJ2-3; D may be TRBD1 (5 bases). Germline assignment: CDR1 LNHDA and CDR2 SQIVND (reference sequence). V lost 4 bases and J lost 5, with 7 bases in between. The CDR3 is 12 amino acids. This CDR3 is CASSTTGDTQYF. CDR3 DNA: TGTGCCAGTAGTACTACAGGAGATACGCAGTATTTT.

This clone was found a few times. The chain carries TRBV7-3 and TRBJ1-1; TRBD1 agrees at 8 bases. CDR3 size: 14 residues. J gave up 2 bases and V 6 bases, and 5 bases lay outside the gene matches. Germline V gene sequence: CDR1 SGHTA, CDR2 FQGTGA. The CDR3 coding sequence is TGTGCCAGCAGTCGACAGGGGAGAAACACTGAAGCTTTCTTT. Translation gives CASSRQGRNTEAFF.

The chain is built from TRBV25-1 and TRBJ2-5; 10 nucleotides match TRBD2. The CDR3 is 15 amino acids. Germline V lookup: CDR1 MGHDK, CDR2 SYGVNS. Trimming took 4 bases from V and 2 from J; bases not matched to a gene: 4. The CDR3 protein is CASSGPSGGQETQYF. CDR3 DNA: TGTGCCAGCAGTGGCCCTAGCGGGGGACAAGAGACCCAGTACTTC.

The chain carries TRBV6-5 and TRBJ2-7; the match to TRBD1 covers 8 bases. The CDR3 length is 15 residues. Trimming took 2 bases from V and 1 from J; bases not matched to a gene: 4. Germline assignment: CDR1 MNHEY and CDR2 SVGAGI. Here the CDR3 reads CASSYTWTGSYEQYF. CDR3 coding DNA: TGTGCCAGCAGTTACACGTGGACAGGGTCCTACGAGCAGTACTTC.

This chain links TRBV5-4 with TRBJ2-5; the D gene is possibly TRBD2 (5 bases). CDR3 size: 13 residues. Trimming took off 0 bases at V and 6 bases at J, with 9 bases between the two ends. Germline V lookup: CDR1 SGHNT, CDR2 YYREEE (reference sequence). The CDR3 DNA sequence: TGTGCCAGCAGCTTGGCCCGGGGTCAGACCCAGTACTTC. It translates to CASSLARGQTQYF.

The rearrangement joins TRBV27 to TRBJ2-5; 8 bases line up with TRBD2. CDR3 length: 15 residues. The ends lost 6 bases at V and 4 bases at J; junction bases unmatched: 10. Per germline, CDR1 MNHEY and CDR2 SMNVEV (reference sequence). This chain's CDR3 is CASSSYGGERETQYF. The DNA of the CDR3 is TGTGCCAGCAGCTCCTACGGGGGGGAACGAGAGACCCAGTACTTC.

The chain employs TRBV28 and TRBJ1-6; 7 nucleotides line up with TRBD1. J lost 8 bases, V lost 6 bases, and 13 bases had no gene match. The V gene's germline CDR1 is MDHEN and CDR2 SYDVKM. There are 16 residues in the CDR3. DNA of the CDR3: TGTGCCAGCAGAATTACAGGGGAAAGGTTTGATTCACCCCTCCACTTT. This sequence encodes CASRITGERFDSPLHF.

The V and J genes are TRBV15 and TRBJ1-6; D unresolved. V lost 4 bases and J lost 8, with 9 bases in between. The CDR3 runs to 13 residues. Per the germline V gene, CDR1 is LNHNV and CDR2 is YYDKDF (reference sequence). CDR3 region: CATSNSLDSPLHF. The CDR3 DNA reads TGTGCCACCAGCAACAGCTTGGATTCACCCCTCCACTTT.

This clone showed up just a few times. The chain has TRBV2 and TRBJ2-1; no firm D call. This CDR3 spans 13 amino acids. CDR1 SNHLY and CDR2 FYNNEI come from the germline V gene. The V and J ends lost 3 bases and 7 bases respectively, with 10 bases between them. CDR3 loop: CASSDLGRNEQFF. The DNA for the CDR3 is TGTGCCAGCAGTGATTTGGGCCGAAATGAGCAGTTCTTC.

V gene TRBV9 combines with J gene TRBJ2-1; the match to TRBD2 covers 12 bases. The CDR3 loop spans 20 amino acids. V lost 4 bases to trimming and J lost 0 bases; unmatched junction nucleotides: 14. Germline-derived CDR1 and CDR2 are SGDLS and YYNGEE. CDR3 in amino acids: CASSSRLAGAAVSSYNEQFF. The DNA of the CDR3 is TGTGCCAGCAGCTCGCGACTAGCGGGGGCCGCCGTGAGCTCCTACAATGAGCAGTTCTTC.

V and J are TRBV27 and TRBJ1-3, with TRBD1 matching over 7 bases. The CDR3 is made up of 16 amino acids. V was pared by 6 bases and J by 0 bases, with 8 bases of the junction left unmatched. Germline CDR1 reads MNHEY; CDR2 reads SMNVEV (reference sequence). CDR3 in DNA: TGTGCCAGCAGAAAAATGGGACAGTCCTCTGGAAACACCATATATTTT. The encoded protein is CASRKMGQSSGNTIYF.

The V call is TRBV5-5, the J call TRBJ2-5; TRBD1 matches 10 bases. CDR1 is SGHKS and CDR2 is YYEKEE in the germline V gene (reference sequence). The CDR3 is made up of 16 amino acids. V lost 4 bases and J lost 2; bases outside the gene matches: 8. The CDR3 is CASSLRDRGLQETQYF. Written as DNA, the CDR3 is TGTGCCAGCAGCCTCAGGGACAGGGGCCTTCAAGAGACCCAGTACTTC.

The chain joins TRBV28 to TRBJ2-1; TRBD2 matches at 11 bases. The trim removed 0 bases at V and 0 bases at J, leaving 10 bases unmatched. This CDR3 is 20 amino acids long. Germline values: CDR1 MDHEN, CDR2 SYDVKM. The CDR3 reads CASSLWGPSGGSSSYNEQFF. In DNA form, the CDR3 reads TGTGCCAGCAGTTTATGGGGGCCTAGCGGGGGGTCCAGCTCCTACAATGAGCAGTTCTTC.

J is TRBJ1-1 and V is TRBV5-6; a possible D gene is TRBD1 (5 bases). CDR1 is SGHDT, CDR2 YYEEEE, per germline. Between the trimmed V and J ends, which lost 5 bases and 3 bases, there was a span of 14 bases. The CDR3 has 14 residues. The CDR3 loop is CASSYRGGDTEAFF. As DNA, the CDR3 is TGTGCCAGCAGTTACCGCGGGGGGGACACTGAAGCTTTCTTT.

This rearrangement joins TRBV7-2 to TRBJ2-3; 7 bases align to TRBD2. J was trimmed by 1 base and V by 5 bases; bases with no gene match: 6. Germline-derived CDR1 and CDR2 are SGHTA and FQGNSA. CDR3 length: 15 amino acids. The CDR3 region is CASSDQRGGTDTQYF. The CDR3 DNA reads as TGTGCCAGCAGCGATCAGCGGGGCGGCACAGATACGCAGTATTTT.

The genes are TRBV18 and TRBJ1-2; TRBD1 aligns across 7 bases. The V gene end was trimmed by 0 bases and the J gene end by 6 bases; junction bases not matched to a gene: 13. CDR1 is KGHSH and CDR2 is LQKENI in the germline V gene. The CDR3 extends over 17 amino acids. CDR3 sequence reads: CASSPPQTGTTGNGYTF. CDR3 nucleotide sequence: TGTGCCAGCTCACCACCCCAAACCGGGACGACAGGGAATGGCTACACCTTC. Full variable domain (rest looked up from reference TRBV18 and TRBJ1-2): NAGVMQNPRHLVRRRGQEARLRCSPMKGHSHVYWYRQLPEEGLKFMVYLQKENIIDESGMPKERFSAEFPKEGPSILRIQQVVRGDSAAYFCASSPPQTGTTGNGYTFGSGTRLTVV.

The chain has TRBV2 and TRBJ2-5, with a tentative D call TRBD1 (6 bases). The germline V gene encodes CDR1 SNHLY and CDR2 FYNNEI. This CDR3 comprises 15 residues. Trimming took off 8 bases at V and 3 bases at J, with 19 bases between the two ends. Here the CDR3 DNA reads TGTGCCAGCGGCAGAACAGGGAGCCAAAAAGAGACCCAGTACTTC. The encoded protein is CASGRTGSQKETQYF.

This chain links TRBV19 with TRBJ1-5, with TRBD1 matching over 11 bases. Germline V gives CDR1 LNHDA, CDR2 SQIVND (reference sequence). The CDR3 runs 15 residues. J gave up 5 bases and V 5 bases, and 5 bases lay outside the gene matches. The CDR3 is CASSFRTGGDQPQHF. CDR3 sequence (DNA): TGTGCCAGTAGTTTTCGGACAGGGGGCGATCAGCCCCAGCATTTT. Variable domain in full (rest from reference TRBV19 and TRBJ1-5): DGGITQSPKYLFRKEGQNVTLSCEQNLNHDAMYWYRQDPGQGLRLIYYSQIVNDFQKGDIAEGYSVSREKKESFPLTVTSAQKNPTAFYLCASSFRTGGDQPQHFGDGTRLSIL.

This clone showed up just once. The chain uses TRBV6-5 and TRBJ1-1; D is uncertain. Looked up from germline, CDR1 is MNHEY and CDR2 is SVGAGI. The CDR3 spans 12 residues. The ends were cut back, 5 bases at V and 1 base at J, with 5 bases in the middle. CDR3 bases: TGTGCCAGCAGTCGCAGGAACACTGAAGCTTTCTTT. It is translated as CASSRRNTEAFF.

This clone showed up just a few times. The chain links TRBV5-1 to TRBJ2-2; D gene ambiguous. The CDR3 has 16 amino acids. V lost 0 bases and J 2 bases, leaving 11 bases between the germline ends. Germline loops: CDR1 SGHRS, CDR2 YFSETQ. DNA for the CDR3: TGCGCCAGCAGCTTGGGTGGTTCTAGAAACACCGGGGAGCTGTTTTTT. Its protein is CASSLGGSRNTGELFF.

The rearrangement uses TRBV10-2 and TRBJ1-2; 8 nucleotides match TRBD1. This CDR3 spans 14 amino acids. With V trimmed by 6 bases and J by 3 bases, 6 bases remained unmatched. Germline values: CDR1 WSHSY, CDR2 SAAADI. The CDR3 here is CASSRQGKDYGYTF. In DNA form, the CDR3 reads TGCGCCAGCAGCCGACAGGGGAAGGACTATGGCTACACCTTC.

The CDR3, as DNA: TGCGCCAGCGGCCGGGGGGACAGGTATAACTATGGCTACACCTTC. It yields the protein CASGRGDRYNYGYTF. The chain is built from TRBV5-1 and TRBJ1-2; 8 bases are shared with TRBD1. The CDR3 loop spans 15 amino acids. Per the germline V gene, CDR1 is SGHRS and CDR2 is YFSETQ. The V and J ends lost 7 bases and 1 base, in that order; junction bases with no gene match: 9.

The chain employs TRBV6-1 and TRBJ1-1; possibly TRBD1 for D (5 bases). This CDR3 comprises 15 residues. V lost 0 bases, J lost 5 bases, and 13 bases lay in between. Germline CDR1 is MNHNS and CDR2 is SASEGT. In nucleotides, the CDR3 is TGTGCCAGCAGTGAAGCGCCGGGGGGAGTGACTGAAGCTTTCTTT. This translates into CASSEAPGGVTEAFF.

V is TRBV19 and J is TRBJ2-1; no clear D gene. The V end was cut by 4 bases, the J end by 9 bases, with 13 bases between. The CDR3 totals 13 residues. Per germline, CDR1 LNHDA and CDR2 SQIVND (reference sequence). In DNA form, the CDR3 reads TGTGCCAGTAGTAAGTCTTCGGTCGGTGAGCAGTTCTTC. As protein: CASSKSSVGEQFF.

V usage is TRBV12-1 and J usage is TRBJ2-5; TRBD2, as called in the table, went unchecked against the DNA. TRBV12-1 is a pseudogene. The CDR3 is 15 residues long. In DNA, the CDR3 is TGTGCCAGCAGCCCCGAATCAGCGTTACAAGAGACCCAGTACTTC. Encoded protein: CASSPESALQETQYF.